This T cell receptor beta chain was profiled in a study of CD8 T cells in Susac syndrome. Study outcomes and limitations: Only a relatively small number of individuals were included in the TCR sequencing and HLA analysis.

Germline V gene lookup returns CDR1 MGHRA and CDR2 YSYEKL. This CDR3 is 16 amino acids long. The V and J ends lost 4 bases and 4 bases, in that order; junction bases with no gene match: 8. This clonotype was found a few times. What it recognizes is unknown. The RNA input was roughly 0.45 to 1 ug, and it was reverse transcribed with random hexamers. A multiplex approach, immunoSEQ multiplex PCR, amplified TCR beta CDR3 across 54 Vbeta and 13 Jbeta. From the immunoSEQ multiplex PCR reads, TCRdb called clonotypes with MiXCR, one entry per CDR3 protein. The top ten clones hold over 0.2% of a sample with about 120,000 distinct CDR3 sequences, more than 90% of them seen once.

The sample comprised CD8+ T cells from PBMCs. The sequence was collected from a human donor with Susac syndrome. The chain uses TRBV4-1 and TRBJ2-7, with 12 bases identical to TRBD2. As DNA, the CDR3 is TGCGCCAGCAGCCCTCTAGCGGGAGGGCCTCCGTACGAGCAGTACTTC. It codes for CASSPLAGGPPYEQYF.